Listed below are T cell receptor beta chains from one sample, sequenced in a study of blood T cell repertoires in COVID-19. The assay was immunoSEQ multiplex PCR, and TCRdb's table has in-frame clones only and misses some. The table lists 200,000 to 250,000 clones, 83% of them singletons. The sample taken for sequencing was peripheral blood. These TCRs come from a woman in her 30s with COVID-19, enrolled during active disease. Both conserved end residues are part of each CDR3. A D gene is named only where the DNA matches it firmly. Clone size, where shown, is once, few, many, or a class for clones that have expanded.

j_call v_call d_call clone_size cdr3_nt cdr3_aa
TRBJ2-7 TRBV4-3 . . TGCGCCAGCAGCCAAAACACAGGGTCCCTTGAAGAGCAGTACTTC CASSQNTGSLEEQYF
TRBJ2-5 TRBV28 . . TGTGCCAGCACCCCCCCCGTAGCGGCCCTCCAAGAGACCCAGTACTTC CASTPPVAALQETQYF
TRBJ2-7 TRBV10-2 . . TGCGCCAGCAGTGAATTCTTTTCCTACGAGCAGTACTTC CASSEFFSYEQYF
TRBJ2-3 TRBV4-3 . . TGCGCCAGCAGCCAAGATGTGGCGGGTGGCACAGATACGCAGTATTTT CASSQDVAGGTDTQYF
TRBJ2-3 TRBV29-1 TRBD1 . TGCAGCGTTGAAGCGGCGGGGGACAGGGAGTATTTT CSVEAAGDREYF
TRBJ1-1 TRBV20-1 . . TGCAGTGCTAGTTCAGGGAGGGGGACTGAAGCTTTCTTT CSASSGRGTEAFF
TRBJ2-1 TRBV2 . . TGTGCCAGCAACGACGGGGGCTCCTACAATGAGCAGTTCTTC CASNDGGSYNEQFF
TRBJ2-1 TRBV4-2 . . TGTGCCAGCAGCCAAGATCTGGGCGGGCCGCCGTACAATGAGCAGTTCTTC CASSQDLGGPPYNEQFF
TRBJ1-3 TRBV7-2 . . TGTGCCAGCAGCTTAGAGCGGCTCTCTGGAAACACCATATATTTT CASSLERLSGNTIYF
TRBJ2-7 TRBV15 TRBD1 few TGTGCCACCAGCAGAGATAGGGGACAGGGGGGGTACGAGCAGTACTTC CATSRDRGQGGYEQYF
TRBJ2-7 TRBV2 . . TGTGCCACCTACGGGGGGCAACCCTACGAGCAGTACTTC CATYGGQPYEQYF
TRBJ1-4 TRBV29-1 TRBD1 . TGCAGCGTTTCGGGGGAAAGGGACAGTAATAATGAAAAACTGTTTTTT CSVSGERDSNNEKLFF
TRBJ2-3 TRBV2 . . TGTGCCAGCAGTGAATCGTTCGGACACCCAAACACAGATACGCAGTATTTT CASSESFGHPNTDTQYF
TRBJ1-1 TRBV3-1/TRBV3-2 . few TGTGCCAGCAGCCAACCGGCAGGCGAAGCTTTCTTT CASSQPAGEAFF
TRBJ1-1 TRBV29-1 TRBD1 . TGCAGCGTTGAGGGCAGGGGGAGGACTGAAGCTTTCTTT CSVEGRGRTEAFF
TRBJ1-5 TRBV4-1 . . TGCGCCAGCAGCCAAGACGAAGGGGTCGGTCAGCCCCAGCATTTT CASSQDEGVGQPQHF
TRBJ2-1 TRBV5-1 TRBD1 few TGCGCCAGCAGCTTGGGGGACAGGGCCTACAATGAGCAGTTCTTC CASSLGDRAYNEQFF
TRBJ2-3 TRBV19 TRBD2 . TGTGCCAGTAGTATAGCACTAGCGGGGGGCCCTGGGGTCACGCAGTATTTT CASSIALAGGPGVTQYF
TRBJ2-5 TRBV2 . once TGTGCCAGCAGTGAAGACGGGAGAGGGGAGACCCAGTACTTC CASSEDGRGETQYF
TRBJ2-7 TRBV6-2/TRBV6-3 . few TGTGCCAGCAGTTTTGGACACCTTCGGGAGCAGTACTTC CASSFGHLREQYF
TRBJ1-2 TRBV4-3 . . TGCGCCAGCAGCCAAGATTTGAACCCAGGAAGGTATGGCTACACCTTC CASSQDLNPGRYGYTF
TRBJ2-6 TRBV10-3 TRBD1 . TGTGCCATCAGCCTGGGACAGGGGGCCGGTGGGGCCAACGTCCTGACTTTC CAISLGQGAGGANVLTF
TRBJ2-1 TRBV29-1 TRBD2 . TGCAGCGTTGAGGCTAGCGGGTCCCCCTACAATGAGCAGTTCTTC CSVEASGSPYNEQFF
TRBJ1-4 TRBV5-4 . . TGTGCCAGCAGCCTGGATCTAACTCGTTCCAATAATGAAAAACTGTTTTTT CASSLDLTRSNNEKLFF
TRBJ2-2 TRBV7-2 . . TGTGCCAGCAGACATCAATTATCGGGGGCCGGGGAGCTGTTTTTT CASRHQLSGAGELFF
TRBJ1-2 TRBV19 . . TGTGCCAGTAAGGGACAAATCGGCTACACCTTC CASKGQIGYTF
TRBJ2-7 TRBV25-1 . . TGTGCCAGCATGAGACAGAATACCTACGAGCAGTACTTC CASMRQNTYEQYF
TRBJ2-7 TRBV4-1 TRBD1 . TGCGCCAGCAGCCAACCGGGACAGGGAAACTACGAGCAGTACTTC CASSQPGQGNYEQYF
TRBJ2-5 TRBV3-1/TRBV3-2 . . TGTGCCAGCAGCCAAGGGATAGGCGCGGGTGAGACCCAGTACTTC CASSQGIGAGETQYF
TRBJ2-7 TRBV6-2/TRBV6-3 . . TGTGCCATCAGTGACAGCTACGAGCAGTACTTC CAISDSYEQYF
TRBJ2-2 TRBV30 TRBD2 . TGTGCCTGGAAGCTGGGGGGGTTCAGCGGGGAGCTGTTTTTT CAWKLGGFSGELFF
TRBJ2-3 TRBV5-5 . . TGTGCCAGCAGCATTGGAGGAGATACGCAGTATTTT CASSIGGDTQYF
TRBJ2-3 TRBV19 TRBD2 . TGTGCCAGTACTCGGCGGGGGAGCACAGATACGCAGTATTTT CASTRRGSTDTQYF
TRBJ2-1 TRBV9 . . TGTGCCAGCAGCGTAGGGTTAGACACCTACAATGAGCAGTTCTTC CASSVGLDTYNEQFF
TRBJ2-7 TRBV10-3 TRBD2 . TGTGCCATCAGTCTAAACCCCGGCGGGGGGATCAACGAGCAGTACTTC CAISLNPGGGINEQYF
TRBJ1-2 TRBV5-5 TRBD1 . TGTGCCAGCAGCTCGATGGGACAGGCCTATGGCTACACCTTC CASSSMGQAYGYTF
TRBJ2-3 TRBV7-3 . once TGTGCCAGCAGCTTCCTCCCTCGGTCTGCGGGGAGCACAGATACGCAGTATTTT CASSFLPRSAGSTDTQYF
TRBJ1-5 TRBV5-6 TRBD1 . TGTGCCAGCAGACGGACAGGGGTCAATCAGCCCCAGCATTTT CASRRTGVNQPQHF
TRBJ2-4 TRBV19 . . TGTGCCAGTACCGCGACTAGTACCCTAGCCAAAAACATTCAGTACTTC CASTATSTLAKNIQYF
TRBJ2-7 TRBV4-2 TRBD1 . TGTGCCAGCAGCCCGGGACAGGGGGCGATCTACGAGCAGTACTTC CASSPGQGAIYEQYF
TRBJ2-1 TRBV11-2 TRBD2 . TGTGCCAGCAGCTCCTTGGGGGGGAGCTCCTACAATGAGCAGTTCTTC CASSSLGGSSYNEQFF
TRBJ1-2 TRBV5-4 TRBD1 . TGTGCCAGCAGCGTACGGGACAGGGTTTTCTACACCTTC CASSVRDRVFYTF
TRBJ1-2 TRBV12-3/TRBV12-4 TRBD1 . TGTGCCAGCAGACGGGACAGGGTAGGAGGCTACACCTTC CASRRDRVGGYTF
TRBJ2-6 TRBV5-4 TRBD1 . TGTGCCAGCAGCTTGGTGGGACAGCTTTTTTCTGGGGCCAACGTCCTGACTTTC CASSLVGQLFSGANVLTF
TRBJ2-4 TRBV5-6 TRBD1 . TGTGCCAGCAGCATTTACTCCGGGACAGGGGTTTTAGCCAAAAACATTCAGTACTTC CASSIYSGTGVLAKNIQYF
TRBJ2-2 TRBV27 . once TGTGCCAGCAGACTATATAGGGGATCGACGAACACCGGGGAGCTGTTTTTT CASRLYRGSTNTGELFF
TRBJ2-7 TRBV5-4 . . TGTGCCAGCAGCCCCCGCGGGGTTCACGAGCAGTACTTC CASSPRGVHEQYF
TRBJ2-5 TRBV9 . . TGTGCCAGCAGCCCCCGTGAGGGAGGAGGGGTGGAGACCCAGTACTTC CASSPREGGGVETQYF
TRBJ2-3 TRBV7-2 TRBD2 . TGTGCCAGCAGCTTAAGCGGGGGCACAGATACGCAGTATTTT CASSLSGGTDTQYF
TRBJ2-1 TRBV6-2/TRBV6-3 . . TGTGCCAGCAGTTATAGACGGGAGCCGTTGCATGAGCAGTTCTTC CASSYRREPLHEQFF
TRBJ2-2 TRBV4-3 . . TGCGCCAGCAGCCCAACCCCTCCGGGACTTAGTACCGGGGAGCTGTTTTTT CASSPTPPGLSTGELFF
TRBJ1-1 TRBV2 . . TGTGCCAGCCCCGGGGGGCGGGACACTGAAGCTTTCTTT CASPGGRDTEAFF
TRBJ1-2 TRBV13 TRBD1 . TGTGCCAGCAGCCTGGCAGGGGGGAGTCGGGTCTATGGCTACACCTTC CASSLAGGSRVYGYTF
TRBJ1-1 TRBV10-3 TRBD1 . TGTGCCATCAGTGCCGGAGATGACAGGGGGAATGAGGACACTGAAGCTTTCTTT CAISAGDDRGNEDTEAFF